Listed below are T cell receptor beta chains from one sample, sequenced in a study of OX40 agonist ivuxolimab in advanced cancers. Clones were sequenced by immunoSEQ multiplex PCR, and TCRdb holds only the in-frame ones, with some missing. The sample records around 60,000 clones, 70% to 90% being singletons. Sequencing was performed on CD4+ or CD8+ T cells sorted from blood, taken in a trial of the OX40 agonist ivuxolimab. These receptors originate from an adult with an advanced solid tumor such as melanoma, head and neck, liver or kidney cancer. Both conserved end residues are part of each CDR3. A D gene is named only where the DNA matches it firmly. Rows give clone size only sometimes, using once, few, many, or a class for an expanded clone.

v_gene: TRBV30; abundance: once; d_gene: NA; j_gene: TRBJ2-5; CDR3nt: TGTGCCTGGAGAGAGACCGGAGGGGATCGGGAGACCCAGTACTTC; CDR3aa: CAWRETGGDRETQYF
v_gene: TRBV2; abundance: few; d_gene: NA; j_gene: TRBJ2-1; CDR3nt: TGTGCCAGCGGTAGTGGAGTCCTTTACAATGAGCAGTTCTTC; CDR3aa: CASGSGVLYNEQFF
v_gene: TRBV6-8; abundance: NA; d_gene: TRBD1; j_gene: TRBJ2-5; CDR3nt: TGTGCCATTCACAGGGGTCTGTACCAAGAGACCCAGTACTTC; CDR3aa: CAIHRGLYQETQYF
v_gene: TRBV19; abundance: NA; d_gene: TRBD1; j_gene: TRBJ1-5; CDR3nt: TGTGCCAGTAGTATGCGCGGACAGGGAGGACAGCCCCAGCATTTT; CDR3aa: CASSMRGQGGQPQHF
v_gene: TRBV4-1; abundance: NA; d_gene: NA; j_gene: TRBJ1-2; CDR3nt: TGCGCCAGCAGCCAGGGACTAAGGGCCGGCTATGGCTACACCTTC; CDR3aa: CASSQGLRAGYGYTF
v_gene: TRBV10-3; abundance: NA; d_gene: TRBD1; j_gene: TRBJ2-7; CDR3nt: TGTGCCATCAGTGAGAACAGGGGGGTAGACGAGCAGTACTTC; CDR3aa: CAISENRGVDEQYF
v_gene: TRBV7-8; abundance: NA; d_gene: NA; j_gene: TRBJ2-7; CDR3nt: TGTGCCAGCAGCTTTCTAGGACGGGGATCCTACGAGCAGTACTTC; CDR3aa: CASSFLGRGSYEQYF
v_gene: TRBV28; abundance: NA; d_gene: NA; j_gene: TRBJ2-5; CDR3nt: TGTGCCAGCAGTACGGAGGACTGGGGGACCCAGTACTTC; CDR3aa: CASSTEDWGTQYF
v_gene: TRBV6-5; abundance: once; d_gene: TRBD2; j_gene: TRBJ2-3; CDR3nt: TGTGCCAGCAGTTCCTCCGGGACTAGCCCGGATACGCAGTATTTT; CDR3aa: CASSSSGTSPDTQYF
v_gene: TRBV7-2; abundance: NA; d_gene: NA; j_gene: TRBJ1-1; CDR3nt: TGTGCCAGCAGCTTAGTCGGGGGATCTGACACTGAAGCTTTCTTT; CDR3aa: CASSLVGGSDTEAFF
v_gene: TRBV9; abundance: once; d_gene: TRBD1; j_gene: TRBJ1-4; CDR3nt: TGTGCCAGCAGCTCCCGGGACAGGGGGAGGGAAAAACTGTTTTTT; CDR3aa: CASSSRDRGREKLFF
v_gene: TRBV5-1; abundance: NA; d_gene: TRBD1; j_gene: TRBJ2-3; CDR3nt: TGCGCCAGCAGCTTGGAGGGGGCGCCCACAGATACGCAGTATTTT; CDR3aa: CASSLEGAPTDTQYF
v_gene: TRBV30; abundance: NA; d_gene: TRBD2; j_gene: TRBJ2-1; CDR3nt: TGTGCCTGGAGTGGCCTATCAGCGGGGACGCAGTTCTTC; CDR3aa: CAWSGLSAGTQFF
v_gene: TRBV5-4; abundance: NA; d_gene: TRBD2; j_gene: TRBJ2-1; CDR3nt: TGTGCCAGCAGCACCCGGACTAGCGGGAGTTACAATGAGCAGTTCTTC; CDR3aa: CASSTRTSGSYNEQFF
v_gene: TRBV6-1; abundance: NA; d_gene: TRBD1; j_gene: TRBJ2-7; CDR3nt: TGTGCCAGCAGTGAAGGTCCCAGGGGGATTTACGAGCAGTACTTC; CDR3aa: CASSEGPRGIYEQYF
v_gene: TRBV7-3; abundance: NA; d_gene: NA; j_gene: TRBJ2-7; CDR3nt: TGTGCCAGCAGCTTGGGGGGACAAAGATACGAGCAGTACTTC; CDR3aa: CASSLGGQRYEQYF
v_gene: TRBV15; abundance: NA; d_gene: TRBD2; j_gene: TRBJ2-1; CDR3nt: TGTGCCACCAGCAGGGAAAGCGGGGGTTGGACAGAGCAGTTCTTC; CDR3aa: CATSRESGGWTEQFF